This T cell receptor beta chain emerged from a study of a mutant IDH1 vaccine in newly diagnosed glioma. Background on the study: Before enrollment, patients got radiotherapy alone, temozolomide alone, or mostly the combination.

This clone was observed once. Its antigen remains unknown. The sample's time point: baseline, week 1 (first vaccination visit). Treatment: pre-vaccination baseline after standard-of-care therapy. Newly diagnosed WHO grade 3 or 4 IDH1-mutant, ATRX-lost astrocytomas were identified in the donors. V was shortened by 7 bases and J by 6 bases, with 9 bases between the two germline ends. CDR1 MDHEN and CDR2 SYDVKM come from the germline V gene. The CDR3 has 11 amino acids. Method: immunoSEQ multiplex PCR; TCRdb's copy keeps in-frame clones and lacks some. The repertoire holds about 66,000 clones, with around 86% as singletons. Study-wide results and limits: Among all patients, vaccine-induced immune responses occurred in roughly 93%. Pseudoprogression apparently tracked independently of changes in top peripheral T cell clonotypes.

Sequences were derived from PBMCs, sampled from a glioma patient treated with radiotherapy, temozolomide or both. This TCR came from a man aged 25-45 years with glioma. V and J are TRBV28 and TRBJ1-2; D gene uncertain. Here the CDR3 DNA reads TGTGCCAGCAACCTGAGAGATGGCTACACCTTC. This codes for CASNLRDGYTF.